The 14 T cell receptor beta chains below were found in one sample sequenced in a study of cytomegalovirus exposure and HLA in healthy donors. With 60 Vbeta and 13 Jbeta primers, the PCR was carried out. Produced via immunoSEQ multiplex PCR; TCRdb's table is partial and in-frame only. The sample contains 78,000 or so clones, 62% of which appear only once. The sample taken for sequencing was PBMCs. The receptors were gathered from a male donor in good health and CMV-seropositive.

The V call is TRBV29-1, the J call TRBJ2-4; 7 nucleotides match TRBD1. CDR3 length equals 15 residues. The J segment lost 0 bases and the V segment lost 7 bases, leaving 9 bases of the junction unmatched. The germline V gene has CDR1 SQVTM and CDR2 ANQGSEA. The CDR3 sequence is CSAGDSPIAKNIQYF. Written as DNA, the CDR3 is TGCAGCGCCGGGGACAGCCCAATAGCCAAAAACATTCAGTACTTC.

The chain has TRBV29-1 and TRBJ2-4; perhaps TRBD2 as D (6 bases). V shed 4 bases and J shed 8 bases, with 9 bases lying between them. CDR3 length: 11 residues. Germline V gene sequence: CDR1 SQVTM, CDR2 ANQGSEA. The CDR3 protein is CSVGLVDIQYF. CDR3 sequence (DNA): TGCAGCGTTGGACTAGTAGACATTCAGTACTTC.

This clone was counted only a few times. The rearrangement uses TRBV19 and TRBJ1-2, with 7 bases lining up with TRBD1. This CDR3 spans 13 amino acids. After removal of 5 bases from V and 7 bases from J, the junction contained 7 bases not matched to a gene. Per germline, CDR1 LNHDA and CDR2 SQIVND (reference sequence). CDR3 sequence (DNA): TGTGCCAGTAGTCCCAAGGGGGCGAGTGGCTACACCTTC. Protein product: CASSPKGASGYTF. The variable domain in full, completed from reference TRBV19 and TRBJ1-2, reads DGGITQSPKYLFRKEGQNVTLSCEQNLNHDAMYWYRQDPGQGLRLIYYSQIVNDFQKGDIAEGYSVSREKKESFPLTVTSAQKNPTAFYLCASSPKGASGYTFGSGTRLTVV.

This rearrangement joins TRBV5-1 to TRBJ2-1, with 9 bases that match TRBD2. The germline V gene has CDR1 SGHRS and CDR2 YFSETQ. CDR3 length equals 18 residues. Trimming took 2 bases from V and 4 from J; bases not matched to a gene: 13. The CDR3 DNA is TGCGCCAGCAGCTTAATGCCAGCTAGCGGGGACCTTTACAATGAGCAGTTCTTC. Translation gives CASSLMPASGDLYNEQFF.

DNA for the CDR3: TGTGCCAGCTCAGTTCCGGGACAGGGGGGTACTGAAGCTTTCTTT. Its protein is CASSVPGQGGTEAFF. The chain is built from TRBV18 and TRBJ1-1; 11 nucleotides align to TRBD1. After removal of 5 bases from V and 5 bases from J, the junction contained 7 bases not matched to a gene. Looked up from germline, CDR1 is KGHSH and CDR2 is LQKENI. CDR3 length: 15 amino acids.

This clone was detected once. The chain has TRBV9 and TRBJ1-5, with D tentatively TRBD1 (6 bases). The ends were cut back, 3 bases at V and 3 bases at J, with 10 bases in the middle. The CDR3 consists of 14 residues. CDR1 SGDLS and CDR2 YYNGEE come from the germline V gene. CDR3 in DNA: TGTGCCAGCAGCGGCCGGGACACCAATCAGCCCCAGCATTTT. This gives the protein CASSGRDTNQPQHF.

The chain uses TRBV7-9 and TRBJ1-5; possibly TRBD1 for D (6 bases). V was cut by 7 bases and J by 0 bases, with 13 bases left in between. CDR3 length equals 15 residues. Germline CDR1 and CDR2: SEHNR and FQNEAQ (reference sequence). DNA for the CDR3: TGTGCCAGCACCCCGGACAGCTATAGCAATCAGCCCCAGCATTTT. Protein sequence: CASTPDSYSNQPQHF.

The chain links TRBV27 to TRBJ1-1, with unresolved D. V gave up 3 bases and J gave up 1 base, with 12 bases separating them. Germline V CDR1 and CDR2: MNHEY, SMNVEV (reference sequence). The CDR3 sequence is 15 residues long. The CDR3 DNA is TGTGCCAGCAGTTTCCGGCGAGGATCGAACACTGAAGCTTTCTTT. It is translated as CASSFRRGSNTEAFF.

This chain links TRBV9 with TRBJ2-6, with D possibly TRBD1 on 6 matching bases. The CDR3 sequence is 16 residues long. Per the germline V gene, CDR1 is SGDLS and CDR2 is YYNGEE. Deletions cut 3 bases from V and 1 base from J, with 11 bases between. The CDR3: CASSGPQGSGANVLTF. DNA for the CDR3: TGTGCCAGCAGCGGTCCCCAGGGGTCTGGGGCCAACGTCCTGACTTTC.

V usage is TRBV10-3 and J usage is TRBJ1-2; the D gene is possibly TRBD1 (6 bases). The CDR3 consists of 14 residues. In germline, CDR1 is ENHRY, CDR2 SYGVKD. V was trimmed by 10 bases and J by 0 bases, leaving 15 bases between them. CDR3 sequence reads: CATLQGQTNYGYTF. CDR3 sequence (DNA): TGTGCCACCCTACAAGGACAGACTAACTATGGCTACACCTTC.

The table lists this clone with a few counts. The rearrangement links TRBV28 to TRBJ2-2, with D possibly matching TRBD2 (5 bases). The CDR3 is made up of 13 amino acids. Germline V gene sequence: CDR1 MDHEN, CDR2 SYDVKM. V lost 3 bases to trimming and J lost 7 bases, with 9 bases between them. CDR3 loop: CASSLVGSGELFF. The CDR3 DNA reads as TGTGCCAGCAGTTTGGTGGGGAGCGGGGAGCTGTTTTTT.

This clone turned up a few times. The CDR3 region has the DNA TGTGCCAGCAGAGAGGAATGGGCAGGGGCTAACTATGGCTACACCTTC. Translating it yields CASREEWAGANYGYTF. V is TRBV2 and J is TRBJ1-2; tentative D call: TRBD1 (6 bases). CDR1 and CDR2 from the germline V gene are SNHLY and FYNNEI. The CDR3 totals 16 residues. The V end was cut by 6 bases, the J end by 0 bases, with 17 bases between. Full variable domain (outside the CDR3, taken from reference TRBV2 and TRBJ1-2): EPEVTQTPSHQVTQMGQEVILRCVPISNHLYFYWYRQILGQKVEFLVSFYNNEISEKSEIFDDQFSVERPDGSNFTLKIRSTKLEDSAMYFCASREEWAGANYGYTFGSGTRLTVV.

This chain uses TRBV7-2 with TRBJ2-3; 11 bases match TRBD2. Germline-derived CDR1 and CDR2 are SGHTA and FQGNSA. J was trimmed by 4 bases and V by 5 bases; bases with no gene match: 5. The CDR3 runs 15 residues. This CDR3 is CASSPSLAGADTQYF. CDR3 DNA: TGTGCCAGCAGCCCTTCACTAGCGGGGGCAGATACGCAGTATTTT.

This clone was seen only a few times. V and J are TRBV5-1 and TRBJ1-1, with no clear D. The CDR3 is made up of 13 amino acids. V was trimmed by 4 bases and J by 2 bases, leaving 9 bases between them. Germline CDR1 SGHRS, CDR2 YFSETQ. CDR3 DNA: TGCGCCAGCAGCCCGGTTGTAAACACTGAAGCTTTCTTT. The encoded protein is CASSPVVNTEAFF.